The rows below give T cell receptor beta chains drawn from one sample of a study of T cell repertoires in ileal Crohn's disease. Only in-frame clones appear in the TCRdb table, and some are missing; sequencing was by immunoSEQ multiplex PCR. The sample includes over 3,500 clones, approximately 73% seen only once; the top ten take 20% to 25%. The sample was ileal tissue. These receptors came from an adult with Crohn's disease. The CDR3 runs from the conserved cysteine through the conserved F or W. D genes are given only for firm matches. Clone sizes are given selectively: once, few, many, or a class where the clone is expanded.

cdr3_aa cdr3_nt d_call v_call clone_size j_call
CASSLDGTGGAGELFF TGTGCCAGCAGCTTAGATGGGACAGGGGGAGCCGGGGAGCTGTTTTTT TRBD1 TRBV7-2 NA TRBJ2-2
CASSQEQQPSTDTQYF TGCGCCAGCAGCCAAGAACAACAGCCTAGCACAGATACGCAGTATTTT NA TRBV4-1 few TRBJ2-3
CASSSLTGTGFNYGYTF TGTGCCAGCAGTTCCCTTACCGGGACAGGGTTTAACTATGGCTACACCTTC TRBD1 TRBV27 NA TRBJ1-2
CASSHRDRGNIQYF TGTGCCAGCAGTCACCGGGACAGGGGAAACATTCAGTACTTC TRBD1 TRBV6-1 few TRBJ2-4
CAWSRQGRGEQYF TGTGCCTGGAGTCGACAGGGTAGGGGCGAGCAGTACTTC TRBD1 TRBV30 NA TRBJ2-7
CATSPGRGVRANYGYTF TGTGCCACCTCTCCCGGCAGGGGCGTTAGAGCTAACTATGGCTACACCTTC NA TRBV2 NA TRBJ1-2
CASSETGAGTRGLEQFF TGTGCCAGCAGTGAAACGGGGGCGGGGACTAGGGGTTTGGAGCAGTTCTTC TRBD2 TRBV6-1 NA TRBJ2-1
CASSSLSGGEETQYF TGTGCCAGCAGCTCGCTTAGCGGGGGGGAAGAGACCCAGTACTTC TRBD2 TRBV5-6 NA TRBJ2-5
CASSWGQGLNSPLHF TGTGCCAGCAGCTGGGGACAGGGGCTTAATTCACCCCTCCACTTT TRBD1 TRBV5-4 NA TRBJ1-6
CASSPGTSGSLSYEQYF TGCGCCAGCAGCCCCGGGACTAGCGGGAGTTTAAGCTACGAGCAGTACTTC TRBD2 TRBV5-1 NA TRBJ2-7
CASTTGTYEQYF TGTGCCAGCACGACAGGGACCTACGAGCAGTACTTC TRBD1 TRBV28 NA TRBJ2-7
CAISDAGVGTDTQYF TGTGCCATCAGTGATGCCGGGGTGGGCACAGATACGCAGTATTTT NA TRBV10-3 NA TRBJ2-3
CASSLDRNSNQPQHF TGTGCCAGCAGCCTCGACAGGAATAGCAATCAGCCCCAGCATTTT NA TRBV5-4 few TRBJ1-5
CASSAGVYNEQFF TGTGCCAGCTCGGCGGGAGTTTACAATGAGCAGTTCTTC TRBD2 TRBV18 NA TRBJ2-1
CASSITPASYEQYF TGTGCCAGTAGTATAACCCCTGCCAGCTACGAGCAGTACTTC NA TRBV19 NA TRBJ2-7
CASSFRTGAFLNTEAFF TGTGCCAGCAGCTTCCGGACAGGGGCGTTCTTGAACACTGAAGCTTTCTTT TRBD1 TRBV7-2 once TRBJ1-1
CSVQGGVNTEAFF TGCAGCGTCCAGGGAGGGGTGAACACTGAAGCTTTCTTT NA TRBV29-1 NA TRBJ1-1
CASSALTGVKITEAFF TGTGCCAGCAGCGCACTGACAGGGGTCAAGATCACTGAAGCTTTCTTT TRBD1 TRBV7-9 once TRBJ1-1
CASSLQVWQPQHF TGTGCCAGCAGCTTACAGGTCTGGCAGCCCCAGCATTTT NA TRBV7-6 NA TRBJ1-5
CASGKTRDYFYEQYF TGTGCCAGCGGGAAAACAAGGGACTACTTCTACGAGCAGTACTTC TRBD2 TRBV6-5 NA TRBJ2-7
CASSESGQGAREQYF TGCGCCAGCAGTGAGTCGGGACAGGGGGCTAGGGAGCAGTACTTC TRBD1 TRBV10-2 NA TRBJ2-7
CASRGRGDNYGYTF TGTGCCAGCAGGGGCAGGGGGGATAACTATGGCTACACCTTC TRBD1 TRBV6-1 NA TRBJ1-2
CASSIGGLGGTQYF TGCGCCAGCAGCATCGGGGGTTTGGGGGGTACGCAGTATTTT NA TRBV5-1 NA TRBJ2-3
CASSFGTELNQPQHF TGCGCCAGCAGCTTCGGGACAGAGCTCAATCAGCCCCAGCATTTT TRBD1 TRBV5-1 NA TRBJ1-5
CASSSNPTGGGETQYF TGCGCCAGCAGCTCGAACCCGACAGGGGGCGGTGAGACCCAGTACTTC TRBD1 TRBV5-1 few TRBJ2-5
CASRKTSGNYNEQFF TGTGCCAGCAGAAAGACTAGCGGGAACTACAATGAGCAGTTCTTC TRBD2 TRBV2 NA TRBJ2-1
CASSVVGRADSYNEQFF TGTGCCAGCAGCGTAGTCGGGCGGGCAGACTCCTACAATGAGCAGTTCTTC NA TRBV9 once TRBJ2-1
CASSPRTGGNTEAFF TGCGCCAGCAGCCCAAGGACAGGGGGAAACACTGAAGCTTTCTTT TRBD1 TRBV5-1 NA TRBJ1-1
CSANHRGTQYF TGCAGTGCTAATCATAGAGGTACGCAGTATTTT NA TRBV20-1 NA TRBJ2-3
CASSLFQVRIYTF TGTGCCAGCAGCTTATTCCAAGTCAGGATCTACACCTTC NA TRBV11-2 NA TRBJ1-2
CASSLGVRGKSMNTEAFF TGTGCCAGCAGCTTAGGTGTCAGGGGGAAATCGATGAACACTGAAGCTTTCTTT TRBD1 TRBV7-9 NA TRBJ1-1